Described below is a single T cell receptor (beta chain) sequence and its context. Its antigen has not been determined. The input lacks base qualities; no much larger clone sits a single base away. The data were taken from a study of blood T cell repertoires in COVID-19 (TCRdb year 2020). Background for the entire study: Samples covering the acute and convalescent phases of COVID-19 were provided by collaborators in the United States, Italy and Spain. The samples were drawn from two sources: the first 160 participants of the ongoing ImmuneRACE study, and 1,000 to 1,500 subjects contributed by 6 global collaborators. The prospective study material was composed of cDNA or gDNA derived from T cells, B-cell-depleted T cells, or PBMCs. Nearly every sample came with metadata listing a de-identified subject ID, COVID-19 status, age in years and sex. Where available, HLA class I and class II types were obtained from metadata supplied by the sample provider rather than from assay-based typing. The repertoires were made available in a free public database intended to serve as a resource for research on the immune response to SARS-CoV-2. Subjects who had been exposed to COVID-19, were actively infected with it, or had recovered from it provided the deeply sampled blood TCRbeta repertoires that made up the dataset. General study outcomes and caveats: The quantity of clinical and demographic metadata differed by source and by participant and was supplied without curation.

Participants in the prospective study were enrolled through a virtual design, were aged roughly 18 to 100 years, and lived in 24 United States geographic areas. To assign participants to cohorts, the prospective study relied on clinical history that participants themselves reported in a screening survey and a study questionnaire. Exposed participants had been in contact with someone with a PCR-confirmed or clinician-diagnosed COVID-19 case within 2 weeks of study entry. In the prospective study, whole blood, serum and a nasopharyngeal or oropharyngeal swab were collected from each participant by mobile phlebotomists. Over a roughly 2-month period, participants in the prospective study had the option of providing additional blood draws and questionnaires. Before DNA extraction, blood samples from the prospective study were shipped at room temperature or frozen. Reading from cysteine to phenylalanine, the CDR3 counts 14 amino acids. The DNA shown is the 42-base CDR3, in frame from base 1. The germline V gene encodes CDR1 SNHLY and CDR2 FYNNEI. Relative to germline, V is missing 6 bases and J is missing 5 bases, with 4 bases of the junction outside any gene match.

The immunoSEQ Assay, a bias-controlled multiplex PCR, was used to amplify TCRbeta CDR3 regions from genomic DNA. The paper's data handling went like this. The number of nucleated cells in each sample was estimated by amplification of reference gene primers within the assay. To quantify the absolute abundance of each unique TCRbeta CDR3 rearrangement, sequence reads were collapsed and filtered. For each sample, productive Simpson clonality was calculated as the square root of Simpson's diversity index over productive rearrangements. TCRdb obtained this table from immuneACCESS and retained in-frame rearrangements with V and J assigned. These tables miss some clones; where compared with another copy, unresolved V genes account for less than half of the shortfall, and the remainder is unexplained. The V and J calls and clone size are taken from that table; D and trimming were inferred from the DNA. This sample holds 430,000 or so clones; 88% were observed only once. Approximately 1.5% of the sample comes from the top ten.

The chain employs TRBV2 and TRBJ1-4, with 9 bases aligning to TRBD1. Sequenced: PBMCs or T cells enriched from blood (not recorded which). The source of this sequence is a woman aged 18 to 35 who had been exposed to COVID-19. The DNA is TGTGCCAGCAGATGGACAGGGGCCAATGAAAAACTGTTTTTT. Translated, this is CASRWTGANEKLFF.